This passage covers 30 T cell receptor beta chains from one sample sequenced in a study of T-cell memory formation after mild COVID-19. MiXCR, applied by TCRdb to the 5' RACE reads, yields one record per CDR3 protein. The sample contains hundreds of thousands of distinct CDR3 sequences, about 15% of which appear only once. The sample taken for sequencing was PBMCs or a T cell subset sorted from them (not recorded which). These receptors were collected from a man younger than 35 who had mild COVID-19 (a few samples of this study predate the infection). Cell type and time point are not known.

This clonotype was seen only a few times. This rearrangement joins TRBV6-2 or TRBV6-3 to TRBJ2-7, with D tentatively TRBD1 or TRBD2 (5 bases each). The germline gives CDR1 MNHEY, CDR2 SVGEGT. The length of the CDR3 is 13 residues. Trimming cost V 5 bases and J 2 bases, with 10 bases left between them. CDR3 bases: TGTGCCAGCAGTGGGACCGAACCCTACGAGCAGTACTTC. Its protein product is CASSGTEPYEQYF.

This clonotype was detected only a few times. This chain uses TRBV30 with TRBJ1-1, with TRBD1 matching 7 bases. CDR1 and CDR2 from the germline V gene are GTSNPN and SVGIG (reference sequence). V gave up 3 bases and J gave up 0 bases; unmatched junction bases: 4. CDR3 size: 14 residues. Here the CDR3 reads CAWRRRGLNTEAFF. For the CDR3, the DNA is TGTGCCTGGAGGAGGAGGGGGCTGAACACTGAAGCTTTCTTT. The variable domain in full, with the rest retrieved from reference TRBV30 and TRBJ1-1, is SQTIHQWPATLVQPVGSPLSLECTVEGTSNPNLYWYRQAAGRGLQLLFYSVGIGQISSEVPQNLSASRPQDRQFILSSKKLLLSDSGFYLCAWRRRGLNTEAFFGQGTRLTVV.

In this sample, this clonotype turned up a few times. The chain is built from TRBV10-2 and TRBJ2-1; D not certain. Trimming removed 11 bases from V and 3 bases from J, with 14 bases in between. This CDR3 region has 13 residues. Germline assignment: CDR1 WSHSY and CDR2 SAAADI. The CDR3 protein is CACKGRNYNEQFF. CDR3 in DNA: TGCGCCTGCAAAGGAAGAAACTACAATGAGCAGTTCTTC.

The DNA of the CDR3 is TGTGCCAGCGGGGGCGATAATCAGCCCCAGCATTTT. The encoded protein is CASGGDNQPQHF. V usage is TRBV12-3 or TRBV12-4 and J usage is TRBJ1-5; weak D call: TRBD1 (6 bases). The CDR3 spans 12 residues. Between the trimmed V and J ends, which lost 8 bases and 4 bases, there was a span of 9 bases.

This clonotype has at least ten counts. In nucleotides, the CDR3 is TGTGCCAGCAGCCCAATGGGGACTAAAGAGACCCAGTACTTC. Translation gives CASSPMGTKETQYF. The chain carries TRBV7-9 and TRBJ2-5; 7 bases match TRBD2. With 5 bases clipped from V and 3 bases from J, the junction kept 6 bases outside the gene matches. The CDR3 has 14 residues. Germline CDR1 reads SEHNR; CDR2 reads FQNEAQ (reference sequence).

This clonotype appeared many times. The CDR3 DNA sequence: TGCGCCAGCAGCCAGGCCAGGGAGCATGAGCAGTTCTTC. Protein sequence: CASSQAREHEQFF. The rearrangement uses TRBV4-3 and TRBJ2-1; D possibly uses TRBD1 or TRBD2 (5 bases each). Germline CDR1 reads LGHNA; CDR2 reads YSLEER. V lost 3 bases to trimming and J lost 8 bases, with 11 bases between them. CDR3 size: 13 residues.

This chain uses TRBV5-1 with TRBJ2-7; 9 bases agree with TRBD1. The CDR3 length is 13 residues. CDR1 is SGHRS and CDR2 is YFSETQ in the germline V gene. The ends lost 3 bases at V and 5 bases at J; junction bases unmatched: 3. The CDR3 sequence is CASSWDRVNEQYV. Here the CDR3 DNA reads TGCGCCAGCAGCTGGGACAGGGTCAACGAGCAGTACGTC.

The count of this clonotype is one. This chain joins TRBV24-1 and TRBJ1-2; D possibly corresponds to TRBD1 (5 bases). The CDR3 contains 11 residues. The germline V and J ends were trimmed by 9 bases and 8 bases, with 12 bases remaining between them. Germline CDR1 is KGHDR and CDR2 is SFDVKD. In nucleotides, the CDR3 is TGTGCCACCGGACACCCGGAAGGCTACACCTTC. It translates to CATGHPEGYTF.

The chain employs TRBV28 and TRBJ2-7; 9 positions match TRBD1. The CDR3 has 14 amino acids. CDR1 and CDR2 (germline): MDHEN, SYDVKM. V shed 6 bases, J shed 7 bases, and the junction held 10 bases outside the gene matches. DNA of the CDR3: TGTGCCAGCAGCTCCGGGACAGGGAGGGGTGAGCAGTACGTC. Protein sequence: CASSSGTGRGEQYV.

The genes are TRBV7-3 and TRBJ2-5; D perhaps matches TRBD2 (5 bases). Germline V CDR1 and CDR2: SGHTA, FQGTGA. CDR3 length: 15 amino acids. V dropped 2 bases and J dropped 3 bases, with 13 bases sitting between them. CDR3 amino acids: CASSLGVAGEETQYF. Written as DNA, the CDR3 is TGTGCCAGCAGCTTAGGGGTGGCGGGTGAAGAGACCCAGTACTTC.

CDR3 protein: CASRRDRGDTIYF. CDR3 DNA sequence: TGTGCCAGCAGGCGGGACAGGGGGGACACCATATATTTT. The chain couples TRBV6-5 to TRBJ1-3, with 11 bases that match TRBD1. The CDR3 length is 13 residues. V dropped 6 bases and J dropped 8; count of bases not matched to a gene: 3. CDR1 and CDR2 (germline): MNHEY, SVGAGI.

This chain joins TRBV6-5 and TRBJ1-2; D unclear. Germline loops: CDR1 MNHEY, CDR2 SVGAGI. V was clipped by 4 bases and J by 4 bases, with 13 bases between them. This CDR3 comprises 14 residues. The CDR3 bases are TGTGCCAGCAGTTTATATGTGGATGGCTATGGCTACACCTTC. It translates to CASSLYVDGYGYTF.

The genes are TRBV20-1 and TRBJ1-6, with D hard to call. The CDR3 sequence is 14 residues long. V was shortened by 6 bases and J by 8 bases, with 17 bases between the two germline ends. Germline CDR1 and CDR2: DFQATT and SNEGSKA (reference sequence). This CDR3 reads CSAAIRGFYSPLHF. The CDR3 DNA is TGCAGTGCCGCGATCAGAGGGTTCTATTCACCCCTCCACTTT.

V is TRBV5-6 and J is TRBJ2-1, with 9 bases aligning to TRBD1. In germline, CDR1 is SGHDT, CDR2 YYEEEE. V gave up 4 bases and J gave up 6 bases; unmatched junction bases: 5. The CDR3 runs 14 residues. CDR3 in DNA: TGTGCCAGCAGCGTCACGGACAGGGGCAATGAGCAGTTCTTC. The encoded protein is CASSVTDRGNEQFF.

There are a few counts of this clonotype. The chain links TRBV3-1 to TRBJ1-1; no reliable D call. The CDR3 loop spans 11 amino acids. V was trimmed by 9 bases and J by 0 bases, leaving 5 bases between them. Germline values: CDR1 LGHDT, CDR2 YNNKEL (reference sequence). CDR3 nucleotides: TGTGCCAGTTCTATGAACACTGAAGCTTTCTTT. Amino acid sequence: CASSMNTEAFF.

The genes are TRBV5-1 and TRBJ2-1; 12 bases match TRBD1. CDR1 SGHRS and CDR2 YFSETQ come from the germline V gene. The CDR3 consists of 13 residues. V shed 0 bases and J 15 bases; nucleotides not matched to a gene: 4. CDR3 sequence reads: CASSLGGTGGRFF. In DNA form, the CDR3 reads TGCGCCAGCAGCTTGGGTGGGACAGGGGGCAGGTTCTTC.

There are many counts of this clonotype. V gene TRBV9 combines with J gene TRBJ2-3; possibly TRBD2 for D (5 bases). Germline V gives CDR1 SGDLS, CDR2 YYNGEE. V lost 4 bases and J 5 bases, leaving 11 bases between the germline ends. The CDR3 has 13 residues. As DNA, the CDR3 is TGTGCCAGCAGCCCCCGGGGTGGAGATACGCAGTATTTT. This encodes CASSPRGGDTQYF.

This chain connects TRBV6-5 to TRBJ1-1; TRBD1 agrees at 7 bases. Germline V gene lookup returns CDR1 MNHEY and CDR2 SVGAGI. V lost 5 bases and J lost 0; bases outside the gene matches: 6. The length of the CDR3 is 15 residues. The CDR3 DNA reads as TGTGCCAGCAGTCCCTCAACAGGGGTGAACACTGAAGCTTTCTTT. Translating it yields CASSPSTGVNTEAFF.

This chain links TRBV7-3 with TRBJ2-5, with 7 bases aligning to TRBD2. V gave up 4 bases and J gave up 5 bases; unmatched junction bases: 10. The germline CDR1 and CDR2 sequences are SGHTA and FQGTGA. This CDR3 comprises 15 residues. The CDR3 sequence is CASSYQAGPGETQYF. The CDR3 DNA is TGTGCCAGCAGCTACCAAGCGGGACCGGGGGAGACCCAGTACTTC.

This clonotype has only a few counts. The chain is built from TRBV3-1 and TRBJ1-6; 9 bases are a match to TRBD1. Germline V gene sequence: CDR1 LGHDT, CDR2 YNNKEL (reference sequence). The ends lost 5 bases at V and 9 bases at J; junction bases unmatched: 2. The length of the CDR3 is 13 residues. CDR3 protein: CASSGQGTSPLHF. Written as DNA, the CDR3 is TGTGCCAGCAGCGGACAGGGGACTTCACCCCTCCACTTT.

This clonotype was seen only a few times. The chain employs TRBV5-1 and TRBJ2-3; a weak D match, TRBD1 (5 bases). The CDR3 loop spans 13 amino acids. Trimming took 2 bases from V and 8 from J, leaving 12 bases between them. The germline V gene has CDR1 SGHRS and CDR2 YFSETQ. For the CDR3, the DNA is TGCGCCAGCAGCTTCGAACAGGACCGTACGCAGTATTTT. Its protein is CASSFEQDRTQYF.

This clonotype has more than one count but fewer than ten. The rearrangement uses TRBV7-2 and TRBJ2-1, with 7 nucleotides matching TRBD1. The CDR3 is 16 amino acids. V shed 4 bases, J shed 2 bases, and the junction held 8 bases outside the gene matches. Germline lookup yields CDR1 SGHTA and CDR2 FQGNSA. The CDR3 sequence: CASSSAPGGTYNEQFF. The CDR3 nucleotides are TGTGCCAGCAGCTCCGCCCCAGGGGGAACCTACAATGAGCAGTTCTTC.

This clonotype was observed at least ten times. The gene calls are TRBV12-3 or TRBV12-4 and TRBJ1-5; tentative D call: TRBD1 (6 bases). The V end lost 3 bases, the J end lost 4 bases, and 10 bases lay between the germline ends. The CDR3 is 14 amino acids. The CDR3 DNA reads TGTGCCAGCAGTTTGAACAGGGTAAATCAGCCCCAGCATTTT. This encodes CASSLNRVNQPQHF.

This clonotype came up a few times. The chain has TRBV4-3 and TRBJ2-3; D is tentatively TRBD1 or TRBD2 (5 bases each). Germline values: CDR1 LGHNA, CDR2 YSLEER. The CDR3 is made up of 13 amino acids. V shed 4 bases and J shed 6 bases, with 11 bases lying between them. The CDR3: CASSPPRGDTQYF. The CDR3 nucleotides are TGCGCCAGCAGCCCTCCGAGGGGTGATACGCAGTATTTT.

This clonotype occurred a few times. The rearrangement uses TRBV30 and TRBJ2-5; no reliable D call. The CDR3 runs 11 residues. From germline, CDR1 is GTSNPN and CDR2 SVGIG (reference sequence). V lost 0 bases and J lost 5, with 4 bases in between. The DNA of the CDR3 is TGTGCCTGGAGTGTCGCGGAGACCCAGTACTTC. This gives the protein CAWSVAETQYF. Looking up the rest from reference TRBV30 and TRBJ2-5 gives the full variable domain: SQTIHQWPATLVQPVGSPLSLECTVEGTSNPNLYWYRQAAGRGLQLLFYSVGIGQISSEVPQNLSASRPQDRQFILSSKKLLLSDSGFYLCAWSVAETQYFGPGTRLLVL.

CDR3 coding DNA: TGTGCCAGCAGCTGGAGCGGGGGCTCCTACAATGAGCAGTTCTTC. It specifies CASSWSGGSYNEQFF. The rearrangement uses TRBV7-3 and TRBJ2-1, with 8 nucleotides matching TRBD2. The junction had 2 bases not matched to a gene; V was cut back by 4 bases and J by 0 bases. CDR1 and CDR2 from the germline V gene are SGHTA and FQGTGA. The CDR3 length is 15 residues.

The sample holds many counts of this clonotype. The CDR3 loop reads CASSYLGVSREKLFF. In DNA form, the CDR3 reads TGCGCCAGCAGCTACTTGGGGGTGTCGCGGGAAAAACTGTTTTTT. This rearrangement joins TRBV5-1 to TRBJ1-4, with D maybe TRBD1 (5 bases). V was cut by 3 bases and J by 8 bases, with 17 bases left in between. CDR1 is SGHRS and CDR2 is YFSETQ in the germline V gene. The CDR3 sequence is 15 residues long.

This clonotype was recorded a few times. This sequence joins TRBV9 and TRBJ2-3, with a tentative D call TRBD2 (7 bases). Trimming removed 3 bases from V and 2 bases from J, with 34 bases in between. The CDR3 extends over 22 amino acids. CDR1 is SGDLS and CDR2 is YYNGEE in the germline V gene. The DNA for the CDR3 is TGTGCCAGCAGCGCCACAAGGGGGGGGCCCCATAGCCGGGGAGTTCCCACAGATACGCAGTATTTT. This encodes CASSATRGGPHSRGVPTDTQYF.

This chain connects TRBV20-1 to TRBJ1-5; maybe TRBD1 (5 bases). V was shortened by 0 bases and J by 7 bases, with 19 bases between the two germline ends. CDR3 length equals 16 residues. The germline V gene has CDR1 DFQATT and CDR2 SNEGSKA (reference sequence). The CDR3 reads CSARDPGVGGAQPQHF. The DNA of the CDR3 is TGCAGTGCTAGAGATCCAGGAGTGGGCGGGGCCCAGCCCCAGCATTTT.

The chain has TRBV2 and TRBJ2-7, with 7 bases that match TRBD1. Germline loops: CDR1 SNHLY, CDR2 FYNNEI. V lost 7 bases, J lost 3 bases, and 6 bases stayed unmatched. The CDR3 runs 13 residues. The CDR3 DNA reads as TGTGCCAGCAATCGTCGGGACAGCTACGAGCAGTACGTC. This sequence encodes CASNRRDSYEQYV.